The 6 T cell receptor beta chains below all came from one sample that was sequenced in a study of breast tumors, draining lymph nodes, adjacent tissues. TCRdb recomputed calls from the multiplex PCR reads with MiXCR, one row per CDR3 protein. This table holds about 120,000 distinct CDR3 sequences, roughly 21% found once. The lymph nodes were axillary draining lymph nodes from breast cancer patients. The sample taken for sequencing was axillary lymph node tissue. The receptors here all came from a female donor with breast cancer. Some clones in this sample may be carry-over from other donors' samples.

In its sample, this clonotype was seen a few times. The chain combines TRBV3-1 with TRBJ2-2, with D uncertain. Germline lookup yields CDR1 LGHDT and CDR2 YNNKEL (reference sequence). This CDR3 is built from 13 residues. V lost 1 base and J 6 bases, leaving 6 bases between the germline ends. The CDR3: CASSQVSPGELFF. The DNA of the CDR3 is TGTGCCAGCAGCCAAGTTAGCCCCGGGGAGCTGTTTTTT.

This clonotype was recorded only once. A much larger clone is a single base away; this may be a read error. This sequence joins TRBV3-1 and TRBJ2-5, with 10 bases lining up with TRBD1. CDR3 length equals 14 residues. CDR1 and CDR2 from the germline V gene are LGHDT and YNNKEL (reference sequence). CDR3 in amino acids: CASFRQGAGETQCF. CDR3 in DNA: TGTGCCAGCTTTAGACAGGGGGCGGGAGAGACCCAGTGCTTC.

Concerning this clonotype itself: Possible read error: a much larger clone is one base away. The V gene is TRBV18, the J gene TRBJ1-2; the D is unclear. The germline gives CDR1 KGHSH, CDR2 LQKENI. There are 11 residues in the CDR3. The CDR3 sequence is CASSRQGGYAF. As DNA, the CDR3 is TGTGCCAGCTCAAGGCAAGGAGGCTACGCCTTC.

This clonotype was seen a single time. The rearrangement joins TRBV5-1 to TRBJ2-7; perhaps TRBD1 as D (5 bases). There are 13 residues in the CDR3. V shed 3 bases and J shed 2 bases, with 9 bases lying between them. Germline CDR1 is SGHRS and CDR2 is YFSETQ. The CDR3 loop is CASSSQGPYEQYF. The CDR3 bases are TGCGCCAGCAGCTCGCAGGGTCCCTACGAGCAGTACTTC.

The genes are TRBV6-1 and TRBJ2-7, with D possibly TRBD2 on 5 matching bases. Looked up from germline, CDR1 is MNHNS and CDR2 is SASEGT. The V gene lost 6 bases and the J gene lost 6 bases, with 12 bases spanning the gap. The CDR3 consists of 12 residues. The CDR3 nucleotides read TGTGCCAGCAGCTTCGGGGTGGGCGAGCAGTACTTC. Translation: CASSFGVGEQYF.

Details on this clonotype: Since the CDR3 does not end with the conserved phenylalanine or tryptophan, this likely comes from a read error. The chain couples TRBV3-1 to TRBJ1-2; D may be TRBD1 (6 bases). In germline, CDR1 is LGHDT, CDR2 YNNKEL (reference sequence). CDR3 length equals 14 residues. V lost 3 bases to trimming and J lost 6 bases, with 14 bases between them. The CDR3 reads CASSHLGGIDGYTS. The CDR3 DNA sequence: TGTGCCAGCAGCCACCTAGGGGGGATCGATGGCTACACCTCC.